This T cell receptor (beta chain) appears in the sequencing data of a study of cytomegalovirus exposure and HLA in healthy donors. Study-level results: Most CMV-associated TCR beta chains were later found to appear HLA-restricted.

In regard to this clone: Its antigen is as yet unknown.

This CDR3 has 15 residues. Germline V lookup: CDR1 PRHDT, CDR2 FYEKMQ (reference sequence). The germline V and J ends were trimmed by 6 bases and 3 bases, with 15 bases remaining between them. Primers included in the PCR were 60 Vbeta and 13 Jbeta primers. TCRdb's table, derived via immunoSEQ multiplex PCR, lists solely in-frame clones and lacks some. The sample shows around 160,000 clones, around 68% of them seen only once. This clonotype was obtained from a man aged 50-59 years in good health and CMV-seronegative. Material for sequencing was PBMCs. The chain combines TRBV13 with TRBJ2-1; perhaps TRBD2 as D (6 bases). CDR3 in amino acids: CASRAASDYYNEQFF. CDR3 in DNA: TGTGCCAGCAGGGCAGCCTCGGACTACTACAATGAGCAGTTCTTC.